These 17 T cell receptor beta chains share one sample of origin, sequenced in a study of blood T cell repertoires in COVID-19. Sequencing used immunoSEQ multiplex PCR; TCRdb keeps in-frame clones, though not all of them. The top ten hold approximately 4.5% of the sample, which has about 120,000 clones, around nine tenths seen once. Sequenced sample: peripheral blood. The receptors were sampled from a man aged 60-69 years with COVID-19, enrolled during active disease.

Notes on this clone: The same CDR3 also results from other DNA sequences found in this sample. The rearrangement links TRBV12-3 or TRBV12-4 to TRBJ1-5, with D uncertain. CDR3 length: 13 amino acids. V gave up 3 bases and J gave up 1 base, with 4 bases separating them. The CDR3 DNA reads as TGTGCCAGCAGTTTTAGCAGCAATCAGCCCCAGCATTTT. Encoded protein: CASSFSSNQPQHF.

The chain has TRBV12-3 or TRBV12-4 and TRBJ2-4, with 9 bases identical to TRBD1. The CDR3 has 13 amino acids. Unmatched junction bases numbered 4, after V lost 6 bases and J lost 7 bases. DNA of the CDR3: TGTGCCAGCAGCCCCGGACAGGGGAACATTCAGTACTTC. Amino acids: CASSPGQGNIQYF.

The chain couples TRBV6-2 or TRBV6-3 to TRBJ1-3; no firm D call. The length of the CDR3 is 12 residues. The V gene lost 5 bases and the J gene lost 1 base, with 3 bases spanning the gap. The germline V gene has CDR1 MNHEY and CDR2 SVGEGT. The CDR3 spells CASSTSGNTIYF. CDR3 coding DNA: TGTGCCAGCAGTACATCTGGAAACACCATATATTTT.

This clone has just one count. The gene calls are TRBV12-5 and TRBJ1-3, with D unclear. Trimming shortened V by 0 bases and J by 4 bases, and 10 bases separated the two germline ends. This CDR3 contains 15 residues. The germline gives CDR1 LGHNT, CDR2 FRNRAP. The CDR3 loop reads CASGLVTGTGNTIYF. The CDR3 DNA is TGTGCTAGTGGTTTGGTAACGGGTACGGGAAACACCATATATTTT.

The V and J genes are TRBV7-3 and TRBJ2-3; perhaps TRBD1 as D (5 bases). This CDR3 is built from 15 residues. V was clipped by 5 bases and J by 1 base, with 13 bases between them. The germline CDR1 and CDR2 sequences are SGHTA and FQGTGA. In DNA, the CDR3 is TGTGCCAGCAGCCATGGGGCGCTACGCACAGATACGCAGTATTTT. Protein sequence: CASSHGALRTDTQYF. The full variable domain, completed using reference TRBV7-3 and TRBJ2-3, is GAGVSQTPSNKVTEKGKYVELRCDPISGHTALYWYRQSLGQGPEFLIYFQGTGAADDSGLPNDRFFAVRPEGSVSTLKIQRTERGDSAVYLCASSHGALRTDTQYFGPGTRLTVL.

The chain carries TRBV5-1 and TRBJ1-2; possible D gene TRBD1, 5 bases. CDR1 SGHRS and CDR2 YFSETQ come from the germline V gene. The length of the CDR3 is 14 residues. V was pared by 1 base and J by 6 bases, with 13 bases between. As DNA, the CDR3 is TGCGCCAGCAGCTTGCCTCTCAGGGAGGATGGCTACACCTTC. Translating it yields CASSLPLREDGYTF.

The V call is TRBV19, the J call TRBJ1-3; TRBD1 agrees at 8 bases. J gave up 4 bases and V 1 base, and 12 bases lay outside the gene matches. There are 18 residues in the CDR3. Per germline, CDR1 LNHDA and CDR2 SQIVND (reference sequence). DNA of the CDR3: TGTGCCAGTAGTATAGGAGTCAGGGGGCTTGAAGCAGGAAACACCATATATTTT. It yields the protein CASSIGVRGLEAGNTIYF.

The V gene is TRBV18, the J gene TRBJ2-1, with D possibly being TRBD1 (5 bases). CDR3 length: 19 amino acids. Looked up from germline, CDR1 is KGHSH and CDR2 is LQKENI. V lost 0 bases, J lost 0 bases, and 18 bases lay in between. The CDR3 is CASSPPTVTGSPSYNEQFF. CDR3 nucleotide sequence: TGTGCCAGCTCACCACCTACAGTCACAGGTTCCCCCTCCTACAATGAGCAGTTCTTC.

This chain joins TRBV30 and TRBJ1-6; tentatively, D is TRBD1 (6 bases). Trimming stripped 5 bases from V and 7 bases from J, with 9 bases between. Germline CDR1 GTSNPN, CDR2 SVGIG (reference sequence). The CDR3 is 12 residues long. The CDR3 reads CAWGQGNSPLHF. CDR3 in DNA: TGTGCCTGGGGGCAGGGGAATTCACCCCTCCACTTT.

The CDR3 coding sequence is TGTGCCAGCAGCGGAGGGGCGGGACAGAGCACCGGGGAGCTGTTTTTT. Residues: CASSGGAGQSTGELFF. The V gene is TRBV9, the J gene TRBJ2-2, with D possibly being TRBD1 (7 bases). Germline V CDR1 and CDR2: SGDLS, YYNGEE. V lost 3 bases to trimming and J lost 4 bases, with 16 bases between them. CDR3 length equals 16 residues.

CDR3 sequence (DNA): TGTGCCAGCAGCCCCGCGGTGGGCGAGCAGTACTTC. Protein sequence: CASSPAVGEQYF. The chain is built from TRBV7-2 and TRBJ2-7; D unresolved. Germline V CDR1 and CDR2: SGHTA, FQGNSA. Trimming shortened V by 5 bases and J by 6 bases, and 11 bases separated the two germline ends. This CDR3 is 12 amino acids long. The complete variable domain, with remaining parts taken from reference TRBV7-2 and TRBJ2-7, reads GAGVSQSPSNKVTEKGKDVELRCDPISGHTALYWYRQSLGQGLEFLIYFQGNSAPDKSGLPSDRFSAERTGGSVSTLTIQRTQQEDSAVYLCASSPAVGEQYFGPGTRLTVT.

The V gene is TRBV3-1 (or the pseudogene TRBV3-2), the J gene TRBJ2-3, with 9 nucleotides matching TRBD1. Trimming cost V 4 bases and J 1 base; bases outside gene matches: 0. CDR3 length: 14 residues. Germline CDR1 and CDR2: LGHDT and YNNKEL (reference sequence). The CDR3 DNA sequence: TGTGCCAGCAGCCGACAGGGGGGCACAGATACGCAGTATTTT. Translated, it gives CASSRQGGTDTQYF.

The genes are TRBV9 and TRBJ1-5; possible D gene TRBD1, 6 bases. Germline CDR1 SGDLS, CDR2 YYNGEE. The V end lost 0 bases, the J end lost 8 bases, and 12 bases lay between the germline ends. This CDR3 is built from 14 residues. CDR3 bases: TGTGCCAGCAGCGTAGGCGAGGGGGACAAGCCCCAGCATTTT. It translates to CASSVGEGDKPQHF.

In this sample, this clone turned up once. The chain couples TRBV7-2 to TRBJ2-5, with D possibly matching TRBD1 (5 bases). V was cut by 2 bases and J by 1 base, with 5 bases left in between. The CDR3 spans 13 residues. Germline V gives CDR1 SGHTA, CDR2 FQGNSA. This CDR3 reads CASSLQGQETQYF. The CDR3 nucleotides read TGTGCCAGCAGCTTACAGGGCCAAGAGACCCAGTACTTC.

The V and J genes are TRBV27 and TRBJ2-5; 11 bases are shared with TRBD1. The germline V gene has CDR1 MNHEY and CDR2 SMNVEV (reference sequence). The CDR3 extends over 19 amino acids. V shed 7 bases and J 2 bases; nucleotides not matched to a gene: 18. CDR3 loop: CASTLRGQGAFLGQETQYF. The CDR3 DNA sequence: TGTGCCAGCACCCTACGAGGACAGGGGGCATTTTTAGGACAAGAGACCCAGTACTTC.

The chain has TRBV11-3 and TRBJ1-1, with no clear D. CDR3 length: 13 amino acids. Trimming took 1 base from V and 8 from J, leaving 11 bases between them. Germline V gene lookup returns CDR1 SGHNT and CDR2 YENEEA. The CDR3 loop is CASSLAPGTEAFF. In nucleotides, the CDR3 is TGTGCCAGCAGCTTAGCGCCAGGAACCGAAGCTTTCTTT.

This chain links TRBV27 with TRBJ2-7; weak D call: TRBD2 (7 bases). V was trimmed by 0 bases and J by 4 bases, leaving 16 bases between them. This CDR3 comprises 16 residues. CDR1 MNHEY and CDR2 SMNVEV come from the germline V gene (reference sequence). The CDR3, as DNA: TGTGCCAGCAGTTTATCGGGACGAGGGGGAGGGTACGAGCAGTACTTC. Its protein product is CASSLSGRGGGYEQYF.